The 13 T cell receptor beta chains below all came from one sample that was sequenced in a study of blood T cell repertoires in COVID-19. Generated by immunoSEQ multiplex PCR, the TCRdb table keeps only in-frame clones and is missing some. The repertoire holds 200,000 to 250,000 clones, roughly 80% seen once, with about 4.8% in the top ten. Sequenced material: PBMCs or T cells enriched from blood (not recorded which). The receptors were sampled from a woman aged 50 to 65 who had been exposed to COVID-19.

The chain combines TRBV20-1 with TRBJ2-7; D is possibly TRBD1 (6 bases). Germline loops: CDR1 DFQATT, CDR2 SNEGSKA (reference sequence). V lost 4 bases, J lost 3 bases, and 16 bases lay in between. The CDR3 runs 14 residues. In DNA form, the CDR3 reads TGCAGTGCTAATGACCTCAGGGGAAGCTACGAGCAGTACTTC. Protein sequence: CSANDLRGSYEQYF.

This clone occurred once. The chain carries TRBV30 and TRBJ1-1; D not resolved. Germline V gives CDR1 GTSNPN, CDR2 SVGIG (reference sequence). CDR3 size: 13 residues. With 1 base removed from V and 4 bases from J, the gap between germline ends came to 10 bases. CDR3 in DNA: TGTGCCTGGAGTGCTGAATATAGCACTGAAGCTTTCTTT. This codes for CAWSAEYSTEAFF. Based on the CDR3 plus reference TRBV30 and TRBJ1-1, the full variable domain is SQTIHQWPATLVQPVGSPLSLECTVEGTSNPNLYWYRQAAGRGLQLLFYSVGIGQISSEVPQNLSASRPQDRQFILSSKKLLLSDSGFYLCAWSAEYSTEAFFGQGTRLTVV.

This clone appeared a single time. This chain links TRBV29-1 with TRBJ2-5, with TRBD2 identical over 9 bases. CDR1 and CDR2 from the germline V gene are SQVTM and ANQGSEA. CDR3 length: 17 amino acids. Trimming removed 1 base from V and 2 bases from J; junction bases left unmatched: 11. This chain's CDR3 is CSVEVGTSLILQETQYF. The CDR3 DNA follows: TGCAGCGTTGAAGTCGGGACTAGCCTTATCCTACAAGAGACCCAGTACTTC.

CDR3 DNA: TGCGCCAGCAGCCAAGTACACGGGTATCGGAGCGAAAAACTGTTTTTT. Its translation: CASSQVHGYRSEKLFF. This rearrangement joins TRBV4-3 to TRBJ1-4; D unresolved. V was shortened by 1 base and J by 8 bases, with 17 bases between the two germline ends. The CDR3 length is 16 residues. Germline values: CDR1 LGHNA, CDR2 YSLEER.

This clone has a single count. The rearrangement links TRBV9 to TRBJ1-2; D gene ambiguous. There are 14 residues in the CDR3. Germline assignment: CDR1 SGDLS and CDR2 YYNGEE. Trimming left V 0 bases short and J 2 bases short, with 8 bases between. Written as DNA, the CDR3 is TGTGCCAGCAGCGTAGCTGAACAGAACTATGGCTACACCTTC. Translation gives CASSVAEQNYGYTF. The full variable domain, completed using reference TRBV9 and TRBJ1-2, is DSGVTQTPKHLITATGQRVTLRCSPRSGDLSVYWYQQSLDQGLQFLIQYYNGEERAKGNILERFSAQQFPDLHSELNLSSLELGDSALYFCASSVAEQNYGYTFGSGTRLTVV.

The rearrangement joins TRBV7-9 to TRBJ1-2, with TRBD1 as a possible D gene (6 bases). The V end was cut by 0 bases, the J end by 3 bases, with 8 bases between. Germline CDR1 reads SEHNR; CDR2 reads FQNEAQ (reference sequence). This CDR3 has 14 amino acids. CDR3 bases: TGTGCCAGCAGCTTAGCCCGGACAGACTATGGCTACACCTTC. Translation: CASSLARTDYGYTF.

The chain links TRBV30 to TRBJ1-1, with D possibly being TRBD1 (5 bases). V lost 4 bases, J lost 5 bases, and 14 bases lay in between. Germline V gene data show CDR1 as GTSNPN and CDR2 as SVGIG (reference sequence). The CDR3 spans 13 residues. The CDR3 is CAWKGRLGTEAFF. The DNA for the CDR3 is TGTGCCTGGAAGGGGCGCTTGGGAACTGAAGCTTTCTTT.

The genes are TRBV19 and TRBJ1-2, with a possible D match to TRBD1 (6 bases). CDR3 length equals 15 residues. Germline V lookup: CDR1 LNHDA, CDR2 SQIVND (reference sequence). Trimming left V 2 bases short and J 8 bases short, with 18 bases between. CDR3 in DNA: TGTGCCAGTAGTATATTGGGAGACAGGCGGTTGGGCTACACCTTC. Encoded protein: CASSILGDRRLGYTF. The full variable domain, in which reference TRBV19 and TRBJ1-2 provide the parts outside the CDR3, is DGGITQSPKYLFRKEGQNVTLSCEQNLNHDAMYWYRQDPGQGLRLIYYSQIVNDFQKGDIAEGYSVSREKKESFPLTVTSAQKNPTAFYLCASSILGDRRLGYTFGSGTRLTVV.

This chain connects TRBV24-1 to TRBJ1-5; TRBD1 matches at 12 bases. V was pared by 4 bases and J by 5 bases, with 11 bases of the junction left unmatched. CDR1 is KGHDR and CDR2 is SFDVKD in the germline V gene. CDR3 length equals 18 residues. The CDR3 bases are TGTGCCACCAGTGAATACTACCGGGACAGGGGGCAGGATCAGCCCCAGCATTTT. It encodes CATSEYYRDRGQDQPQHF.

The genes are TRBV6-5 and TRBJ2-2, with 8 bases fitting TRBD2. There are 14 residues in the CDR3. The germline V gene has CDR1 MNHEY and CDR2 SVGAGI. Losses at the gene ends were 7 bases for V and 5 bases for J; bases not matched to a gene: 6. CDR3: CASTPGGLTGELFF. The CDR3 DNA is TGTGCCAGCACTCCGGGGGGGCTTACCGGGGAGCTGTTTTTT.

The sample holds one count of this clone. The chain carries TRBV30 and TRBJ1-1; no clear D. Trimming left V 2 bases short and J 1 base short, with 8 bases between. The CDR3 runs 13 residues. Germline-derived CDR1 and CDR2 are GTSNPN and SVGIG (reference sequence). This chain's CDR3 is CAWSRGRNTEAFF. CDR3 DNA sequence: TGTGCCTGGAGTAGAGGGAGGAACACTGAAGCTTTCTTT.

This chain links TRBV4-1 with TRBJ1-2; 7 bases agree with TRBD1. The ends lost 0 bases at V and 7 bases at J; junction bases unmatched: 5. There are 14 residues in the CDR3. Germline values: CDR1 MGHRA, CDR2 YSYEKL. The CDR3 coding sequence is TGCGCCAGCAGCCAAGAACGGACAGGAGCTGGCTACACCTTC. It translates to CASSQERTGAGYTF.

This rearrangement joins TRBV29-1 to TRBJ2-7; perhaps TRBD2 as D (6 bases). Germline lookup yields CDR1 SQVTM and CDR2 ANQGSEA. V gave up 4 bases and J gave up 8 bases, with 9 bases separating them. The CDR3 runs 10 residues. The CDR3 sequence: CSVAGEKQYF. The CDR3 DNA follows: TGCAGCGTTGCGGGGGAGAAGCAGTACTTC.